The subject of this entry is one T cell receptor (beta chain). Its antigen is unidentified. The data originate from a study of cytomegalovirus exposure and HLA in healthy donors. Study outcomes and limitations: Under in vitro conditions, a few CMV-associated chains were confirmed as specific for CMV antigens. A later analysis reported that several of the most significant clusters appeared to be linked to common viral pathogens, among them Epstein-Barr virus.

CDR1 is SGHDT, CDR2 YYEEEE, per germline. Trimming pared 7 bases from V and 4 bases from J, leaving 9 bases between. The CDR3 sequence is 11 residues long. The PCR used 60 Vbeta and 13 Jbeta primers. The data were produced by immunoSEQ multiplex PCR, yet TCRdb's version contains in-frame clones alone and is incomplete. This sample has 100,000 or so clones, with approximately 80% found just once. The V call is TRBV5-6, the J call TRBJ2-7, with D unresolved. The sequence was obtained from a woman younger than 35 in good health and CMV-seronegative. The sample taken for sequencing was PBMCs. The CDR3 here is CASERGYEQYF. CDR3 in DNA: TGTGCCAGCGAGCGAGGATACGAGCAGTACTTC.